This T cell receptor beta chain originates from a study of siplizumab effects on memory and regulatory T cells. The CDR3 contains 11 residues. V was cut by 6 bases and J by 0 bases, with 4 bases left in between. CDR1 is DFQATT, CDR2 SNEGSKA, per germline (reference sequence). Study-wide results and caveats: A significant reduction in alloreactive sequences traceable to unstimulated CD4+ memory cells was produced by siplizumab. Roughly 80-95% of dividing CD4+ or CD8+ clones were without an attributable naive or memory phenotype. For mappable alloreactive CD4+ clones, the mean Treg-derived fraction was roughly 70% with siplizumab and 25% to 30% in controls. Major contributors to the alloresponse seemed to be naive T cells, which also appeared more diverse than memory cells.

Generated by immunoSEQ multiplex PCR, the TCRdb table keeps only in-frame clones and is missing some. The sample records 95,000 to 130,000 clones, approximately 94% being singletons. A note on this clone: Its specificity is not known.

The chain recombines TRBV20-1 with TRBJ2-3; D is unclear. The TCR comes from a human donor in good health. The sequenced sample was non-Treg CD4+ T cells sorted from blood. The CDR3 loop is CSADSTDTQYF. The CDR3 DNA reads TGCAGTGCAGACAGCACAGATACGCAGTATTTT.